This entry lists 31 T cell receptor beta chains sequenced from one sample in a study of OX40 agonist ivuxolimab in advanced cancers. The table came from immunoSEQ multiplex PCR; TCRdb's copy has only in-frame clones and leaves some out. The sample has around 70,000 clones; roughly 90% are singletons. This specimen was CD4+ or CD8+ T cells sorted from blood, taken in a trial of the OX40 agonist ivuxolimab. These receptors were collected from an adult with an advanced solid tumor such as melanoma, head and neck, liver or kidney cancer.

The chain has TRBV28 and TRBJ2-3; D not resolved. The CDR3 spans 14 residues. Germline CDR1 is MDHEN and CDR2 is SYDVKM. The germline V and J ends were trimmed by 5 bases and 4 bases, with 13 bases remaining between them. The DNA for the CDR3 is TGTGCCAGCAGTCTTTCCCAAGGAGCAGATACGCAGTATTTT. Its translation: CASSLSQGADTQYF.

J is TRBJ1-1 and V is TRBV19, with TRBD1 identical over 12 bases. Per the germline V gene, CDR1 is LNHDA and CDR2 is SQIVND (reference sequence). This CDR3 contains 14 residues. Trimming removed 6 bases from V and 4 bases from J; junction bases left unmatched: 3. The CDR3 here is CASRGQGAVTEAFF. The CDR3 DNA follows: TGTGCCAGTAGGGGACAGGGGGCGGTCACTGAAGCTTTCTTT.

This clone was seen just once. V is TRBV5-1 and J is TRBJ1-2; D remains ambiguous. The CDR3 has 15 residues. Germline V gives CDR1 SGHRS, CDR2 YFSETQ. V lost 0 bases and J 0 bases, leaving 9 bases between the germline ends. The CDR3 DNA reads TGCGCCAGCAGCTTGGGGGGAGAAACTAACTATGGCTACACCTTC. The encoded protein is CASSLGGETNYGYTF.

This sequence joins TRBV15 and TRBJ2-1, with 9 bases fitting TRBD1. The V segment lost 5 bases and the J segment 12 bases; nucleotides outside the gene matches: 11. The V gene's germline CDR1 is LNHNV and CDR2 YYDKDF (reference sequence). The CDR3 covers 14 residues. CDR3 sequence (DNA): TGTGCCACCAGCGTCAACCCTACAGGGGGCGCGCAGTTCTTC. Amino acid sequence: CATSVNPTGGAQFF.

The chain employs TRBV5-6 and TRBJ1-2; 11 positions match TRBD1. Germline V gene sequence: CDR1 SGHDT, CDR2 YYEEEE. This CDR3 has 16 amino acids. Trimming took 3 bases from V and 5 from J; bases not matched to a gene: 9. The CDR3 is CASSWGQGGAGYGYTF. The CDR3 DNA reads TGTGCCAGCAGCTGGGGACAGGGGGGCGCGGGGTATGGCTACACCTTC.

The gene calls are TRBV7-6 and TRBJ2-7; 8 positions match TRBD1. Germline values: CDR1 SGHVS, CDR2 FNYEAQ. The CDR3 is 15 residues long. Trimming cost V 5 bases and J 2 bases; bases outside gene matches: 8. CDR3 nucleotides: TGTGCCAGCAGCCCGAGGACAGGGACGCCCTACGAGCAGTACTTC. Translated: CASSPRTGTPYEQYF.

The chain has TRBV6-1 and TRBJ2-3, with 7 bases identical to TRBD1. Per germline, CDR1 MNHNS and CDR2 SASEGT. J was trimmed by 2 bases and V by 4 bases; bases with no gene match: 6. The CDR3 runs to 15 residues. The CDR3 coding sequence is TGTGCCAGCAGTGGCGTCAGGGGGACCACAGATACGCAGTATTTT. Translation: CASSGVRGTTDTQYF.

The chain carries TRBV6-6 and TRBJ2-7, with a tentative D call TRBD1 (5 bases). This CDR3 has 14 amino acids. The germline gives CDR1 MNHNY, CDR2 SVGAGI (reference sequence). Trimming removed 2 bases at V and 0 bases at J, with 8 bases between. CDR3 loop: CASSYRGSSYEQYF. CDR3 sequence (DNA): TGTGCCAGCAGTTACAGGGGAAGCTCCTACGAGCAGTACTTC.

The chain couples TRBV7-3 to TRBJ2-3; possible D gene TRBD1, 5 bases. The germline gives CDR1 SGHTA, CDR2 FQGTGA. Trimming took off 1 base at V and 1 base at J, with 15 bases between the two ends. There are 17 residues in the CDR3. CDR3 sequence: CASSLSLGVSRTDTQYF. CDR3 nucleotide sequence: TGTGCCAGCAGCTTAAGCCTAGGGGTATCACGCACAGATACGCAGTATTTT. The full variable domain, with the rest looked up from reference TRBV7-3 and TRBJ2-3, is GAGVSQTPSNKVTEKGKYVELRCDPISGHTALYWYRQSLGQGPEFLIYFQGTGAADDSGLPNDRFFAVRPEGSVSTLKIQRTERGDSAVYLCASSLSLGVSRTDTQYFGPGTRLTVL.

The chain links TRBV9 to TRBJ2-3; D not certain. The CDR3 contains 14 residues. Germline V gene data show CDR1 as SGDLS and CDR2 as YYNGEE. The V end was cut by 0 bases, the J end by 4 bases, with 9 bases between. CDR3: CASSVAGSPDTQYF. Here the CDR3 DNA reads TGTGCCAGCAGCGTAGCGGGCTCTCCAGATACGCAGTATTTT.

CDR3 loop: CASGFAGLSEQFF. The CDR3 coding sequence is TGTGCTAGTGGTTTCGCCGGACTCAGTGAGCAGTTCTTC. This chain connects TRBV12-5 to TRBJ2-1, with TRBD2 as a possible D gene (5 bases). CDR1 and CDR2 from the germline V gene are LGHNT and FRNRAP. V was trimmed by 3 bases and J by 9 bases, leaving 12 bases between them. The CDR3 covers 13 residues.

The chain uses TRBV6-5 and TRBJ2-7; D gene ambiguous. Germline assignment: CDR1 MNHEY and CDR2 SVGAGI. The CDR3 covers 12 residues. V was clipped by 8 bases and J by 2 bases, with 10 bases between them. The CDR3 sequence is CASGRDPYEQYF. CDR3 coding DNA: TGTGCCAGCGGAAGGGATCCCTACGAGCAGTACTTC.

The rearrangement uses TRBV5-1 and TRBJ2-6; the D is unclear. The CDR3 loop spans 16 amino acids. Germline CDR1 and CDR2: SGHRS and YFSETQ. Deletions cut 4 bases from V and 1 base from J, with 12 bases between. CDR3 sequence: CASSPIARSGANVLTF. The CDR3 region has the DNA TGCGCCAGCAGCCCAATCGCGAGATCTGGGGCCAACGTCCTGACTTTC.

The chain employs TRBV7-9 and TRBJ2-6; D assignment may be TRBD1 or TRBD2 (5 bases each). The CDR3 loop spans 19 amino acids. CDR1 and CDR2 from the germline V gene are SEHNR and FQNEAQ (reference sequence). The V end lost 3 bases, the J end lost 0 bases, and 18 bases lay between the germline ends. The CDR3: CASSFRGTGRSSGANVLTF. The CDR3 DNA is TGTGCCAGCAGCTTCCGGGGCACCGGGCGGAGCTCTGGGGCCAACGTCCTGACTTTC.

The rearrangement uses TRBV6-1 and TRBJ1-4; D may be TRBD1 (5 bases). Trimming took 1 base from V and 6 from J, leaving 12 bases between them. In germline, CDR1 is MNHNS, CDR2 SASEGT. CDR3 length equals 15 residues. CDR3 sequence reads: CASSEGGWVDEKLFF. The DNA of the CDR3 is TGTGCCAGCAGTGAAGGGGGGTGGGTGGATGAAAAACTGTTTTTT.

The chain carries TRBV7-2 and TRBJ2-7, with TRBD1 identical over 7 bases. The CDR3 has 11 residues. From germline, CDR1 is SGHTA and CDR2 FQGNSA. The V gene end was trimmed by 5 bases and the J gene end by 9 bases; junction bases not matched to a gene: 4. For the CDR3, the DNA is TGTGCCAGCAGCCCCGACAGGGCGCAGTACTTC. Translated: CASSPDRAQYF.

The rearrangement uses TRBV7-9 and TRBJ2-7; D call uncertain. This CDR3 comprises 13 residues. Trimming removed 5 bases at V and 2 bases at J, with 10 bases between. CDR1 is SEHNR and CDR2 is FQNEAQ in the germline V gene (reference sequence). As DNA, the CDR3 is TGTGCCAGCAGCCCCCTTGGGGCCTACGAGCAGTACTTC. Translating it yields CASSPLGAYEQYF.

This chain's CDR3 is CASSQFPTGTISEAFF. DNA of the CDR3: TGCGCCAGCAGCCAATTTCCTACAGGGACTATCTCTGAAGCTTTCTTT. The chain carries TRBV4-1 and TRBJ1-1, with D possibly TRBD1 on 6 matching bases. Trimming took off 2 bases at V and 6 bases at J, with 19 bases between the two ends. The germline V gene encodes CDR1 MGHRA and CDR2 YSYEKL. CDR3 size: 16 residues.

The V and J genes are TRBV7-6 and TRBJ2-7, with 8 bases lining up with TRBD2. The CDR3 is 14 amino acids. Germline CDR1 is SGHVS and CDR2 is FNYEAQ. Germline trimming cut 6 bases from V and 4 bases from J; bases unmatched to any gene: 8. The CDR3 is CASSWQAGVYEQYF. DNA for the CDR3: TGTGCCAGCAGTTGGCAAGCGGGAGTGTACGAGCAGTACTTC.

CDR3: CASSPGDRVDTEAFF. As DNA, the CDR3 is TGTGCCAGCAGCCCTGGGGACAGGGTGGACACTGAAGCTTTCTTT. The genes are TRBV9 and TRBJ1-1; 9 bases are shared with TRBD1. Germline CDR1 SGDLS, CDR2 YYNGEE. The CDR3 runs 15 residues. V dropped 4 bases and J dropped 3; count of bases not matched to a gene: 7.

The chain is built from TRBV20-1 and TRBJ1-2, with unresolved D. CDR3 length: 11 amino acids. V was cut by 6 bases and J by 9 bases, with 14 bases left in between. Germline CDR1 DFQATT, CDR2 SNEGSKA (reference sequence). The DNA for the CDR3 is TGCAGTGCGCCTGGACGCCATAGCTACACCTTC. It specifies CSAPGRHSYTF.

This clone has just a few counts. The CDR3 DNA follows: TGTGCCAGCAGTTACCTGGACAGAGGGTTTTTCTTC. Protein: CASSYLDRGFFF. This sequence joins TRBV6-6 and TRBJ2-1, with D perhaps matching TRBD1 (6 bases). Trimming pared 2 bases from V and 16 bases from J, leaving 15 bases between. CDR1 and CDR2 from the germline V gene are MNHNY and SVGAGI (reference sequence). The CDR3 contains 12 residues.

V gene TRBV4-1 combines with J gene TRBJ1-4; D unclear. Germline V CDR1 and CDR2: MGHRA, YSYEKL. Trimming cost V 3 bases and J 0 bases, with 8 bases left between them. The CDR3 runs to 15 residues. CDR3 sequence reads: CASSHGRTTNEKLFF. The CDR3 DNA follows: TGCGCCAGCAGCCACGGACGAACAACTAATGAAAAACTGTTTTTT.

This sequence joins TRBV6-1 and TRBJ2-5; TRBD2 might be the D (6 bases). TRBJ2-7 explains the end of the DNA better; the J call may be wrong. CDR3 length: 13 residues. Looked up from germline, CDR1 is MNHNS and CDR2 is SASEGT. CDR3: CASISGISYEQYF. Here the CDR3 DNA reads TGTGCCAGCATTAGCGGAATCTCCTACGAGCAGTACTTC.

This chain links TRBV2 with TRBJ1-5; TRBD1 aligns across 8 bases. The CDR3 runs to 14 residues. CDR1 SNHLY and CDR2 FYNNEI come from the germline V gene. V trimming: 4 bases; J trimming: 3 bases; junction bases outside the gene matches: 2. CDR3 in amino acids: CASSGQGNNQPQHF. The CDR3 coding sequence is TGTGCCAGCAGTGGACAGGGGAACAATCAGCCCCAGCATTTT. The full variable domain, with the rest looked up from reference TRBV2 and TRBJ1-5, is EPEVTQTPSHQVTQMGQEVILRCVPISNHLYFYWYRQILGQKVEFLVSFYNNEISEKSEIFDDQFSVERPDGSNFTLKIRSTKLEDSAMYFCASSGQGNNQPQHFGDGTRLSIL.

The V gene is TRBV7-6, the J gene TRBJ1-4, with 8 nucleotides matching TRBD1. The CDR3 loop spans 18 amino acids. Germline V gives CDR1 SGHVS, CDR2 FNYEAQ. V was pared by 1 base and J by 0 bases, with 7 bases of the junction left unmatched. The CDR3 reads CASSLEAGGPATNEKLFF. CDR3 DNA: TGTGCCAGCAGCTTAGAGGCAGGGGGCCCGGCAACTAATGAAAAACTGTTTTTT.

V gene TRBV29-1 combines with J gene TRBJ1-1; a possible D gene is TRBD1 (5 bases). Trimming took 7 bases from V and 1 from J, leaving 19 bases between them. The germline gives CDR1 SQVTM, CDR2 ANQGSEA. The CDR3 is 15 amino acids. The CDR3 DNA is TGCAGCGCCACCAACAGGCAACATCAGAACACTGAAGCTTTCTTT. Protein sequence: CSATNRQHQNTEAFF.

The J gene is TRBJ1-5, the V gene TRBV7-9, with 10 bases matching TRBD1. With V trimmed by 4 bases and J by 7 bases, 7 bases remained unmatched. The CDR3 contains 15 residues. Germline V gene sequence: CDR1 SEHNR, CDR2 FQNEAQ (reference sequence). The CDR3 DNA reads TGTGCCAGCAGCTCCGGGACAGGGGTAGGACAGCCCCAGCATTTT. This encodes CASSSGTGVGQPQHF.

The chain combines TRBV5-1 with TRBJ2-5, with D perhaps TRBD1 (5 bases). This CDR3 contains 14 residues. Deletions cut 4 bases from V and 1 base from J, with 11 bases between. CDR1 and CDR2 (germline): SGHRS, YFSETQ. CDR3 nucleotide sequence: TGCGCCAGCAGCGCCGACAGTCGCCAAGAGACCCAGTACTTC. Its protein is CASSADSRQETQYF.

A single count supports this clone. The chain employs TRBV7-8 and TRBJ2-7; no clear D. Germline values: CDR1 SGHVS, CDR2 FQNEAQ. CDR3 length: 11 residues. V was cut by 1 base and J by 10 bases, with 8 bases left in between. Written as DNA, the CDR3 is TGTGCCAGCAGCTTAGGGGCCCGTCAGTACTTC. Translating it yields CASSLGARQYF. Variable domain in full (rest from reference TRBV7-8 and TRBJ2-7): GAGVSQSPRYKVAKRGQDVALRCDPISGHVSLFWYQQALGQGPEFLTYFQNEAQLDKSGLPSDRFFAERPEGSVSTLKIQRTQQEDSAVYLCASSLGARQYFGPGTRLTVT.

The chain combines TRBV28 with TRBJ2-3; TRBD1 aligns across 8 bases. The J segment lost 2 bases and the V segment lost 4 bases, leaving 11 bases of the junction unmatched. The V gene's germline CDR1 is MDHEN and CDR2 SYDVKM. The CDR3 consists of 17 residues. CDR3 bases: TGTGCCAGCAGTTCATACGGGACAGGCCCAAACACAGATACGCAGTATTTT. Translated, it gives CASSSYGTGPNTDTQYF. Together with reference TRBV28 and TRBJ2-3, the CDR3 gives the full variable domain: DVKVTQSSRYLVKRTGEKVFLECVQDMDHENMFWYRQDPGLGLRLIYFSYDVKMKEKGDIPEGYSVSREKKERFSLILESASTNQTSMYLCASSSYGTGPNTDTQYFGPGTRLTVL.